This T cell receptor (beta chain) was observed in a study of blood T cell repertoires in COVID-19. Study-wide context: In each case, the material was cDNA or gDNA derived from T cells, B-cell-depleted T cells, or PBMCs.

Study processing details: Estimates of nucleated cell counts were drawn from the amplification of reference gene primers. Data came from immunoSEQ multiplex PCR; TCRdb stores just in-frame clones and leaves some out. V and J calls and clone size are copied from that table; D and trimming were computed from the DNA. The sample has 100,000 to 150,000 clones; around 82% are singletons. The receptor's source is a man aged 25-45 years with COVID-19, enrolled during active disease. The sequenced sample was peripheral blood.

The CDR3 loop reads CASRYGGGALQFF. The CDR3 nucleotides read TGTGCCAGCAGATACGGAGGCGGAGCCTTGCAGTTCTTC. The rearrangement joins TRBV6-2 or TRBV6-3 to TRBJ2-1; the D gene is possibly TRBD2 (5 bases). Trimming left V 6 bases short and J 12 bases short, with 18 bases between. In germline, CDR1 is MNHEY, CDR2 SVGEGT. The CDR3 covers 13 residues.